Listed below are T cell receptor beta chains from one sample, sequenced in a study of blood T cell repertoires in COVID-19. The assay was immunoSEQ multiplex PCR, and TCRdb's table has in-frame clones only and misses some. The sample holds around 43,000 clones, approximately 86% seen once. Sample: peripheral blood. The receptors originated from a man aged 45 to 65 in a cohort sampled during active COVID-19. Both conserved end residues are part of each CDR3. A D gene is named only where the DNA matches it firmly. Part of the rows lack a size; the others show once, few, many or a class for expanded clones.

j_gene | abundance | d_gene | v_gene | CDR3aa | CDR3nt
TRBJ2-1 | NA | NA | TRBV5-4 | CASSFGSPNEQFF | TGTGCCAGCAGCTTTGGCTCGCCGAATGAGCAGTTCTTC
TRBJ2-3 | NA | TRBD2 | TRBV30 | CAWNGGDHSTDTQYF | TGTGCCTGGAATGGGGGGGATCATAGCACAGATACGCAGTATTTT
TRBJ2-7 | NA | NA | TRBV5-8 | CASSLGRDYEQYF | TGTGCCAGCAGCTTGGGGCGGGACTACGAGCAGTACTTC
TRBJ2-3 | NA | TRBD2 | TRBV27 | CASSLLLGGGTDTQYF | TGTGCCAGCAGTTTATTATTGGGGGGGGGCACAGATACGCAGTATTTT
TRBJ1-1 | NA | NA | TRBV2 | CAAGRGAEAFF | TGTGCCGCCGGCAGGGGCGCCGAGGCTTTCTTT
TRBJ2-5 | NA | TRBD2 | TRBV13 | CASSSRGGQETQYF | TGTGCCAGCAGCTCCCGGGGGGGCCAAGAGACCCAGTACTTC
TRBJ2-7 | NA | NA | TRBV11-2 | CASSPWLGGSSYEQYF | TGTGCCAGCAGCCCGTGGTTAGGGGGTTCGTCCTACGAGCAGTACTTC
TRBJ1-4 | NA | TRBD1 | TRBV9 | CASSASTGGYEKLFF | TGTGCCAGCAGCGCCTCGACAGGGGGCTATGAAAAACTGTTTTTT
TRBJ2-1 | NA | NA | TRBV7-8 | CASSYPTRGAPDYNEQFF | TGTGCCAGCAGCTACCCGACCCGGGGGGCCCCAGACTACAATGAGCAGTTCTTC
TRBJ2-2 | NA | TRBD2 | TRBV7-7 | CASSPYASGLGNTGELFF | TGTGCTAGCAGCCCTTATGCCTCGGGACTAGGTAACACCGGGGAGCTGTTTTTT
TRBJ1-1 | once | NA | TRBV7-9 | CASSRDRHEAFF | TGTGCCAGCAGCAGAGACAGACATGAAGCTTTCTTT
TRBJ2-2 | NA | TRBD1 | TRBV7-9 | CASSSRRTGGPGELFF | TGTGCCAGCAGCTCGCGGAGGACAGGGGGCCCCGGGGAGCTGTTTTTT
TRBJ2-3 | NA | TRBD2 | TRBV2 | CASSAGSREADTQYF | TGTGCCAGCAGCGCCGGGAGCCGGGAGGCAGATACGCAGTATTTT
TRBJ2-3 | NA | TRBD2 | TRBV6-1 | CASSESSGSGTDTQYF | TGTGCCAGCAGTGAATCTAGCGGGAGTGGCACAGATACGCAGTATTTT
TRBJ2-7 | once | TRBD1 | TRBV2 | CATATLNSGTGAYEQYF | TGTGCCACCGCTACTCTGAACTCCGGGACAGGGGCCTACGAGCAGTACTTC
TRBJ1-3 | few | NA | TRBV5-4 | CASSLGAGPGNTIYF | TGTGCCAGCAGCTTGGGGGCAGGGCCTGGAAACACCATATATTTT
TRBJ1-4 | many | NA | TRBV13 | CASSSARQATNEKLFF | TGTGCCAGCAGCTCAGCAAGACAGGCAACTAATGAAAAACTGTTTTTT
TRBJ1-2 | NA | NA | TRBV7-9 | CASGHNYGYTF | TGTGCCAGCGGACACAACTATGGCTACACCTTC
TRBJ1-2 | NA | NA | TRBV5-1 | CASSLAQAGVIYGYTF | TGCGCCAGCAGCTTGGCACAGGCTGGGGTCATCTATGGCTACACCTTC
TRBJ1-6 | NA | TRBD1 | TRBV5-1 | CASSLEGQSYNSPLHF | TGCGCCAGCAGCTTGGAGGGACAGAGTTATAATTCACCCCTCCACTTT
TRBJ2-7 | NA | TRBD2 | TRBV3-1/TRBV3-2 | CASSQIAGAYEQYF | TGTGCCAGCAGTCAGATAGCGGGGGCCTACGAGCAGTACTTC
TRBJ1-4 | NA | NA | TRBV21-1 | CASSNLTCAKGVDNEKLFF | TGTGCCAGCAGCAATCTGACATGCGCGAAGGGGGTAGATAATGAAAAACTGTTTTTT
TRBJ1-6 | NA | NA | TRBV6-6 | CASSYSPPRKESPLHF | TGTGCCAGCAGTTACTCTCCCCCCCGAAAGGAGTCACCCCTCCACTTT
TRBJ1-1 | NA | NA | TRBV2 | CASSDSVRTEAFF | TGTGCCAGCAGTGATAGTGTACGCACTGAAGCTTTCTTT
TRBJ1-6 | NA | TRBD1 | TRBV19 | CASSISSTGHSPLHF | TGTGCCAGTAGTATAAGTTCGACAGGGCATTCACCCCTCCACTTT
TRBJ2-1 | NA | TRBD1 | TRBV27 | CASSPDRWVDNEQFF | TGTGCCAGCAGCCCGGACAGGTGGGTTGACAATGAGCAGTTCTTC
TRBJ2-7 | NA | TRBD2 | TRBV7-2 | CASRERGTSVTYEQYF | TGTGCCAGCAGAGAACGGGGGACTAGCGTTACCTACGAGCAGTACTTC
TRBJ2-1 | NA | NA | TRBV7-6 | CASSLLTSGTYNEQFF | TGTGCCAGCAGCTTACTCACTAGTGGGACATACAATGAGCAGTTCTTC
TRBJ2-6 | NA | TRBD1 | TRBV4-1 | CASSQGSGRGFSGANVLTF | TGCGCCAGCAGCCAAGGATCGGGCAGGGGGTTTTCTGGGGCCAACGTCCTGACTTTC
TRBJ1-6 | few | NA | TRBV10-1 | CASSEGGTWSSLSSYNSPLHF | TGCGCCAGCAGTGAGGGTGGCACGTGGAGCTCCCTTAGCTCCTATAATTCACCCCTCCACTTT
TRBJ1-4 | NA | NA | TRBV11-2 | CASSLSSWEKLFF | TGTGCCAGCAGCCTGAGTTCATGGGAAAAACTGTTTTTT
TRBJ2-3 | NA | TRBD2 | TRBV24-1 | CATSDQGLAGADTQYF | TGTGCCACCAGTGACCAAGGACTAGCGGGAGCAGATACGCAGTATTTT
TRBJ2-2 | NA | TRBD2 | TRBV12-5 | CASGLAFSGGGTGELFF | TGTGCTAGTGGTTTGGCCTTCAGCGGGGGGGGCACCGGGGAGCTGTTTTTT
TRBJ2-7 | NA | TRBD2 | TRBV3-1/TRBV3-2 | CASTPGLAGGRGEQYF | TGTGCCAGCACCCCGGGACTAGCGGGGGGCCGTGGCGAGCAGTACTTC
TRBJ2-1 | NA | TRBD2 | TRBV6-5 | CASSYSGGAYNEQFF | TGTGCCAGCAGTTACTCGGGGGGGGCCTACAATGAGCAGTTCTTC
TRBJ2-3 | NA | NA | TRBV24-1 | CATSDQQGADTQYF | TGTGCCACCAGTGATCAACAGGGTGCAGATACGCAGTATTTT
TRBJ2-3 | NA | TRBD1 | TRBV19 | CASSRTGGSDTQYF | TGTGCCAGTAGTCGGACAGGGGGCTCAGATACGCAGTATTTT
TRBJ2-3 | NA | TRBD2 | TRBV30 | CAGTSVGTDTQYF | TGTGCCGGGACTAGCGTCGGCACAGATACGCAGTATTTT
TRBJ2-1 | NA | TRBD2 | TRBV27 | CASTPLGAGGGWGNEQFF | TGTGCCAGCACCCCGCTGGGAGCGGGAGGCGGATGGGGCAATGAGCAGTTCTTC
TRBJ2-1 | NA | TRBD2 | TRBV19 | CATTPGGTYNEQFF | TGTGCCACCACCCCGGGGGGTACCTACAATGAGCAGTTCTTC
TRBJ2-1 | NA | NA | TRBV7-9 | CASRYLTEYNEQFF | TGTGCCAGCAGATACCTAACAGAGTACAATGAGCAGTTCTTC
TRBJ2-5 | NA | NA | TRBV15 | CATSRTTETKTQYF | TGTGCCACCAGCAGGACGACAGAGACCAAGACCCAGTACTTC
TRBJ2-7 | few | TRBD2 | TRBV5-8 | CASNPIGTSRSEQYF | TGTGCCAGCAACCCAATCGGGACTAGCCGATCCGAGCAGTACTTC
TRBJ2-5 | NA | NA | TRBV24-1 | CATRGRGKGETQYF | TGTGCCACCCGTGGAAGGGGGAAAGGAGAGACCCAGTACTTC
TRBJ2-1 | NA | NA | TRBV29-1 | CSVGAPNNEQFF | TGCAGCGTTGGAGCGCCCAACAATGAGCAGTTCTTC
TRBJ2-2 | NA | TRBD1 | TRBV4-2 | CASSQPQGATGELFF | TGTGCCAGCAGCCAACCACAGGGGGCCACCGGGGAGCTGTTTTTT
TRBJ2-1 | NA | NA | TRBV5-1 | CASSSSGHPYNEQFF | TGCGCCAGCAGCTCCTCGGGACACCCATACAATGAGCAGTTCTTC
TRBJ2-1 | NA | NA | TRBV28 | CASSPLSESSYNEQFF | TGTGCCAGCAGTCCCCTGTCCGAGAGCTCCTACAATGAGCAGTTCTTC
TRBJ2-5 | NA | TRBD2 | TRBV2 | CASSERLAGLQETQYF | TGTGCCAGCAGTGAGAGACTAGCGGGATTACAAGAGACCCAGTACTTC
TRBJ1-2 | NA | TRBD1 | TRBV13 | CASSPTGGHYGYTF | TGTGCCAGCAGCCCCACAGGGGGCCACTATGGCTACACCTTC
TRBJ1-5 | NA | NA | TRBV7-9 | CASSLDTAYPYRNQPQHF | TGTGCCAGCAGCTTAGATACAGCCTACCCCTATCGGAATCAGCCCCAGCATTTT
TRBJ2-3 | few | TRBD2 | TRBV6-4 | CASTSGGLETDTQYF | TGTGCCAGCACAAGCGGGGGGCTCGAAACAGATACGCAGTATTTT
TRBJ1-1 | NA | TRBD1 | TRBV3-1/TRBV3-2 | CASSQFGQGRGNTEAFF | TGTGCCAGCAGCCAATTTGGACAGGGACGGGGGAACACTGAAGCTTTCTTT
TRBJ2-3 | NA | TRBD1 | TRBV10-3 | CAITQGASTDTQYF | TGTGCCATCACCCAGGGGGCTAGCACAGATACGCAGTATTTT
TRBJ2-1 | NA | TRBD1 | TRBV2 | CASGGGQGVPNEQFF | TGTGCCAGCGGAGGGGGACAGGGAGTACCGAATGAGCAGTTCTTC
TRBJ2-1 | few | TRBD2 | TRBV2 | CASGGLAGGLRQFF | TGTGCCAGCGGCGGTCTAGCGGGAGGGCTCCGGCAGTTCTTC